The clone carrying this T cell receptor (beta chain) was picked up a small number of times. Its matching antigen is unknown. The data were obtained in a study of T cell responses to AZD1222 COVID-19 vaccine. Overall study results and limits: Baseline seropositives among AZD1222 recipients totaled only 5 to 7. Spike-specific TCRs gained breadth and depth after people received two AZD1222 doses. Unmutated variant regions are reportedly the target of nearly half of TCRs that are spike-specific.

The table came from immunoSEQ multiplex PCR; TCRdb's copy has only in-frame clones and leaves some out. In the table there are 150,000 or so clones, approximately 93% of which are singletons. This receptor was obtained from an adult in good health. The sequencing used peripheral blood, collected on day 0 of AZD1222 vaccination.

The CDR3 coding sequence is TGTGCCATCAGTGAGTCTGGACAGGTCGGCTACAATGAGCAGTTCTTC. As protein: CAISESGQVGYNEQFF. The gene calls are TRBV10-3 and TRBJ2-1; 7 bases fit TRBD1. This CDR3 has 16 residues. Trimming cost V 0 bases and J 3 bases; bases outside gene matches: 5. Germline V gene data show CDR1 as ENHRY and CDR2 as SYGVKD.